This entry is about one TCR beta chain. This CDR3 is 14 amino acids long. Germline CDR1 reads SGHRS; CDR2 reads YFSETQ. Trimming shortened V by 0 bases and J by 7 bases, and 10 bases separated the two germline ends. The sample comes from a study of long-term antiretroviral therapy in people with HIV. Survey level was the resolution at which the v3.0 immunoSEQ assay ran. Sequencing used immunoSEQ multiplex PCR; TCRdb keeps in-frame clones, though not all of them. Of 25,000 to 35,000 clones listed, 70% to 90% are singletons. This clonotype was obtained from a young woman with HIV. Sequences were derived from unsorted PBMCs, sampled 1.8 years after starting antiretroviral therapy. The V gene is TRBV5-1, the J gene TRBJ1-4; D remains unclear. In DNA form, the CDR3 reads TGCGCCAGCAGCTTGGCCTCGTCCAGTGAAAAACTGTTTTTT. Translating gives CASSLASSSEKLFF.